One sample yielded the 5 T cell receptor beta chains listed below, sequenced in a study of shared clonotypes between healthy human individuals. Terminally differentiated effector memory CD45RA+ cells were excluded by CCR7 positive selection of CD45RO-negative cells. Sequencing used immunoSEQ multiplex PCR; TCRdb keeps in-frame clones, though not all of them. The table shows approximately 600,000 clones, with roughly 95% occurring only once. Material for sequencing was naive CD8+ T cells sorted from blood. The receptors were gathered from a woman in her 30s in good health.

This clone was counted once. The chain is built from TRBV28 and TRBJ2-3; D ambiguous. Germline V gene data show CDR1 as MDHEN and CDR2 as SYDVKM. With 4 bases removed from V and 3 bases from J, the gap between germline ends came to 29 bases. The CDR3 is 20 amino acids. CDR3 sequence (DNA): TGTGCCAGCAGTTGGAATTTAGGGTCTGATGGTACTTCGGAGACAGATACGCAGTATTTT. Translation gives CASSWNLGSDGTSETDTQYF.

This clone has just one count. The V and J genes are TRBV15 and TRBJ1-5; a possible D gene is TRBD1 (5 bases). The V and J ends lost 0 bases and 10 bases respectively, with 16 bases between them. The germline CDR1 and CDR2 sequences are LNHNV and YYDKDF (reference sequence). The CDR3 contains 15 residues. CDR3 loop: CATSRDKGARSPQHF. DNA of the CDR3: TGTGCCACCAGCAGAGATAAAGGGGCCCGGAGCCCCCAGCATTTT.

The genes are TRBV9 and TRBJ2-5; 8 nucleotides match TRBD2. V dropped 0 bases and J dropped 5; count of bases not matched to a gene: 6. This CDR3 is built from 15 residues. Germline loops: CDR1 SGDLS, CDR2 YYNGEE. DNA of the CDR3: TGTGCCAGCAGCGTAGGACAAGCGGGAGCGGAGACCCAGTACTTC. Translated: CASSVGQAGAETQYF.

The chain combines TRBV5-6 with TRBJ2-5; D uncertain. CDR1 SGHDT and CDR2 YYEEEE come from the germline V gene. Trimming removed 4 bases from V and 5 bases from J, with 15 bases in between. The CDR3 is 14 amino acids. In DNA, the CDR3 is TGTGCCAGCAGCGCCCTGGGCGGTAGGGAGACCCAGTACTTC. It yields the protein CASSALGGRETQYF.

The V gene is TRBV29-1, the J gene TRBJ1-2, with 7 bases matching TRBD1. The CDR3 totals 13 residues. V lost 7 bases to trimming and J lost 2 bases; unmatched junction nucleotides: 7. Germline loops: CDR1 SQVTM, CDR2 ANQGSEA. This CDR3 reads CSAMTGTNYGYTF. The CDR3 bases are TGCAGCGCTATGACAGGGACAAACTATGGCTACACCTTC.